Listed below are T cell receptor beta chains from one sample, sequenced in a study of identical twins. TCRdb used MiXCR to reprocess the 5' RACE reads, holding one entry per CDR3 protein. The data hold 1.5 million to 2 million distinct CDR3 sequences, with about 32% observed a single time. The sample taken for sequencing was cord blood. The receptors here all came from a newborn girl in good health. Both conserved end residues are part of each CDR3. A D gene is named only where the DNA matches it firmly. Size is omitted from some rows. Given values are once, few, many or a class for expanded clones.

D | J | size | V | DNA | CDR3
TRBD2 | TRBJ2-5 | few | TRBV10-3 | TGTGCCATCAGTACTAGCGGGAGGATGGAGACCCAGTACTTC | CAISTSGRMETQYF
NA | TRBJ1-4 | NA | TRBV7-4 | TGTGCCAGCAGCTTAGATAGGAAGGCTGAAAAACTGTTTTTT | CASSLDRKAEKLFF
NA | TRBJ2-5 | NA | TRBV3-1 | TGTGTCAGCAGCCAGGGGATCCAAGAGACCCAGTACTTC | CVSSQGIQETQYF
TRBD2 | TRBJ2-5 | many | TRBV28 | TGTGCCAGCAGTGCGCGCTTCCTAGCGGGAGTATCAGAGACCCAGTACTTC | CASSARFLAGVSETQYF
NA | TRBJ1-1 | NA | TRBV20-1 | TGCAGTGCTAGAGTTTGGGAGGACACTGAAGCTTTCTTT | CSARVWEDTEAFF
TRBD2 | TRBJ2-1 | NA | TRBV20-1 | TGCAGTGCTAGAGAGGCGCGGGGGGACTGCAATGAGCAGTTCTTC | CSAREARGDCNEQFF
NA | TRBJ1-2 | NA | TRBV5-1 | TGCGCCAGCAGCTTGAGTATGGCGGGCCCCTCTAACTATGGCTACACCTTC | CASSLSMAGPSNYGYTF
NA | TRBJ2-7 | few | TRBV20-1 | TGCAGTGCTAGGACCGGGACGTGGACCTACGAGCAGTACTTC | CSARTGTWTYEQYF
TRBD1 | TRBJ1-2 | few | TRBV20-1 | TGCAGTGCTAGAGATCCCTCGACAGGGCTTAATGGCTACACCTTC | CSARDPSTGLNGYTF
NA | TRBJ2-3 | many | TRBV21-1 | TGTGCCAGCAGCAAAGAGAACCTTACAGGGGGCACAGATACGCAGTATTTT | CASSKENLTGGTDTQYF
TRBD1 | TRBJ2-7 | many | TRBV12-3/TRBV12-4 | TGTGCCAGCAGTGGGACAGGGCTCCCCTACGAGCAGTACTTC | CASSGTGLPYEQYF
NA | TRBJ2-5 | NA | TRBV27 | TGTGCCAGCAGTTCCCCCACTAACCAAGAGACCCAGTACTTC | CASSSPTNQETQYF
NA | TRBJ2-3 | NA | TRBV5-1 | TGCGCCAGCAGCTTGGGTCGGGGCCTCCTCTCGACCTCTAGCACAGATACGCAGTATTTT | CASSLGRGLLSTSSTDTQYF
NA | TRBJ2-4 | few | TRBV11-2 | TGTGCCAGCAGCATCAGCTTGGAGAACATTCAGTACTTC | CASSISLENIQYF
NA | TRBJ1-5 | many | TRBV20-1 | TGCAGTGCTAGTCCCGACAGCAATCAGCCCCAGCATTTT | CSASPDSNQPQHF
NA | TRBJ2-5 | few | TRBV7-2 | TGTGCCAGCAGCTTATATAGGGACACAGAGACCCAGTACTTC | CASSLYRDTETQYF
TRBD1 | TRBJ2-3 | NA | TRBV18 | TGTGCCAGCTCACCAAGAAGACAGGGAACAGATACGCAGTATTTT | CASSPRRQGTDTQYF
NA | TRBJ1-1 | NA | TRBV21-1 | TGTGCCAGCAGCCAACTTGAGAACCGACAGGGGCATGGTACTGAAGCTTTCTTT | CASSQLENRQGHGTEAFF
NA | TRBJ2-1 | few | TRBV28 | TGTGCCAGCAGTTTTCGCGGGATGGGGTACAATGAGCAGTTCTTC | CASSFRGMGYNEQFF
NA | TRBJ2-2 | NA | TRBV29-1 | TGCAGCGTTGAGGAGGACACCTCGAACACCGGGGAGCTGTTTTTT | CSVEEDTSNTGELFF
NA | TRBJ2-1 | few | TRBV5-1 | TGCGCCAGCAGCCCCACGGGACACTCCTACAATGAGCAGTTCTTC | CASSPTGHSYNEQFF
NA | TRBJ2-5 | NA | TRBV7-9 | TGTGCCAGCAGTCCCGTCGGGGTACAAGAGACCCAGTACTTC | CASSPVGVQETQYF
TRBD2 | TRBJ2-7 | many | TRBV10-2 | TGCGCCAGCAGTGAGACGGGAGGAGGCTCCTACGAGCAGTACTTC | CASSETGGGSYEQYF
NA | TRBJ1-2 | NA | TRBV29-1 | TGCAGCGTTGCCGTCGGAGCCTTTAACTATGGCTACACCTTC | CSVAVGAFNYGYTF
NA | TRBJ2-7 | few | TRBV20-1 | TGCAGTGCTAGCCGGGACACGTCCTACGAGCAGTACTTC | CSASRDTSYEQYF
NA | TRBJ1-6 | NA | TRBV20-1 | TGCAGTGCTAGAGATTCGAAACAGGGTAATAATTCACCCCTCCACTTT | CSARDSKQGNNSPLHF
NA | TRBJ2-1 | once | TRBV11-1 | TGTGCCAGCAGCCCTCCGATTAGTGTTTCCTCCTACGAGCAGTTCTTC | CASSPPISVSSYEQFF
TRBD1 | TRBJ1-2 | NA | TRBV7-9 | TGTGCCAGCAGCTTGGCCCCGGGACAGGCGGACTATGGCTACACCTTC | CASSLAPGQADYGYTF
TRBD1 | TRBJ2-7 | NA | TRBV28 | TGTGCCAGCAGGTACTACCGGGACAGTCACACCTACGAGCAGTACTTC | CASRYYRDSHTYEQYF
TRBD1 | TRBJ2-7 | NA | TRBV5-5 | TGTGCCAGCAGCCAAGCCGGACAGGTGAACTACGAGCAGTACTTC | CASSQAGQVNYEQYF
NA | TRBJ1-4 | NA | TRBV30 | TGTGCCTGGAGTGGGCGGGGGGGCGTCCGTGAAAAACTGTTTTTT | CAWSGRGGVREKLFF
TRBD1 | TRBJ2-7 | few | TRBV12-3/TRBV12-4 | TGTGCCAGCAGTTTAGAGGGGACAGGGGACTCCTACGAGCAGTACTTC | CASSLEGTGDSYEQYF
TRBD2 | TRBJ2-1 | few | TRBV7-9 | TGTGCCAGCAGCTTAAGGGAGGGTAACTCCTACAATGAGCAGTTCTTC | CASSLREGNSYNEQFF
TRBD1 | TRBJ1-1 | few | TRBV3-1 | TGTGCCAGCCTGGACAGGGACACTGAAGCTTTCTTT | CASLDRDTEAFF
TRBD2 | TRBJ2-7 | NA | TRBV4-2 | TGTGCCAGCAGCCAAGAGGGACTAGCGGGAACCTACGAGCAGTACTTC | CASSQEGLAGTYEQYF
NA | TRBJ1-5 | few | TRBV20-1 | TGCAGTGCTAGACGAGTAGGAGCGTATAGCAATCAGCCCCAGCATTTT | CSARRVGAYSNQPQHF
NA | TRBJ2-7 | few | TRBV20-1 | TGCAGTGCTAGCCGCGGGACAGTCCCTTCCTACGAGCAGTACTTC | CSASRGTVPSYEQYF
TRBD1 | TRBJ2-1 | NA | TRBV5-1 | TGCGCCAGCAGCATATACCCCGACAGGGGGTCCTACAATGAGCAGTTCTTC | CASSIYPDRGSYNEQFF
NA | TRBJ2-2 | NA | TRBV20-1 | TGCGGTGCTAGAGATCTGCGGGGGACATCGAACACCGGGGAGCTGTTTTTT | CGARDLRGTSNTGELFF
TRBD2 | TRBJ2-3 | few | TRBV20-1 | TGCAGTGCTAGGGGCGGGGGGGCCTCGGATACGCAGTATTTT | CSARGGGASDTQYF